This T cell receptor beta chain emerged from a study of shared T cell receptors in the human thymus. Sequencing used immunoSEQ multiplex PCR; TCRdb keeps in-frame clones, though not all of them. The table lists 550,000 to 800,000 clones, around 85% of them singletons. With 2 bases removed from V and 0 bases from J, the gap between germline ends came to 17 bases. CDR1 is GTSNPN, CDR2 SVGIG, per germline (reference sequence). This CDR3 contains 16 residues. These data were likewise used in another study, on human thymus T cells.

The receptor was isolated from a girl under three years old with a congenital heart defect. The sequencing input was thymocytes. V and J are TRBV30 and TRBJ2-7, with D maybe TRBD1 (6 bases). The CDR3: CAWSSNRDKSSYEQYF. Here the CDR3 DNA reads TGTGCCTGGAGTAGTAACCGGGACAAGAGCTCCTACGAGCAGTACTTC.